A selection of T cell receptor beta chains follows, all from one sample in a study of shared clonotypes between healthy human individuals. Clones were sequenced by immunoSEQ multiplex PCR, and TCRdb holds only the in-frame ones, with some missing. In the table there are roughly 640,000 clones, roughly 97% of which are singletons. Sequenced: naive CD4+ T cells sorted from blood. Receptors originate from a woman aged 30 to 39 in good health. Both conserved end residues are trimmed from each CDR3. The D gene is left open where the match is weak.

V gene: TRBV7-9; D gene: TRBD2; CDR3 protein: ASSLGLAGELDEQY
V gene: TRBV28; D gene: TRBD1; CDR3 protein: ASLTGTEAF
V gene: TRBV5-1; D gene: -; CDR3 protein: ASSLNDPGPIY
V gene: TRBV5-1; D gene: -; CDR3 protein: ASSLQQETQY
V gene: TRBV29-1; D gene: -; CDR3 protein: SARDTGELF
V gene: TRBV7-3; D gene: -; CDR3 protein: ASSFAQEDTQY
V gene: TRBV19; D gene: TRBD1; CDR3 protein: ASSFSGQGLNNQPQH
V gene: TRBV25-1; D gene: -; CDR3 protein: ASSELAAGGEQF
V gene: TRBV28; D gene: TRBD1; CDR3 protein: ASSLIQGASDEQY
V gene: TRBV6-4; D gene: TRBD1; CDR3 protein: ASSGQGGGEQF
V gene: TRBV5-8; D gene: TRBD1; CDR3 protein: ASRPGGGYGYT
V gene: TRBV5-1; D gene: TRBD2; CDR3 protein: ASSQIAGGINEQF
V gene: TRBV7-9; D gene: -; CDR3 protein: ASSFHRRDYSGNTIY
V gene: TRBV2; D gene: -; CDR3 protein: ASSDSSAMNTEAF
V gene: TRBV4-1; D gene: TRBD1; CDR3 protein: ASSQPPTGAVEQF